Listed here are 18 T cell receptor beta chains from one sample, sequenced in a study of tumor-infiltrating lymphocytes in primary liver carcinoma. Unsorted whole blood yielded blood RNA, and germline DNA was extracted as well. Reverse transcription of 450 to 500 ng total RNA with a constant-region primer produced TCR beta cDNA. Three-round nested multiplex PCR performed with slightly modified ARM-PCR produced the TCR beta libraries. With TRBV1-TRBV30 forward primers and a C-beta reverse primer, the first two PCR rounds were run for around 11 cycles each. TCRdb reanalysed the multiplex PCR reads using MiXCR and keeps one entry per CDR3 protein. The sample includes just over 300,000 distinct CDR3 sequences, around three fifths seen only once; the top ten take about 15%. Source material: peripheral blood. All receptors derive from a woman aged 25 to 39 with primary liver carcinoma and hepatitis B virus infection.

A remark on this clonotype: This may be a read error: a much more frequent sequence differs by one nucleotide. CDR3 sequence (DNA): TGTGCCAGAAGCCCCCCTTCCCTTACGAATACGCAGTATTTT. Its translation is CARSPPSLTNTQYF. This chain joins TRBV11-2 and TRBJ2-3; D uncertain. The CDR3 runs 14 residues. Trimming shortened V by 9 bases and J by 7 bases, and 20 bases separated the two germline ends. Germline V gene data show CDR1 as SGHAT and CDR2 as FQNNGV. The entire variable domain, with the rest obtained from reference TRBV11-2 and TRBJ2-3, is as follows: EAGVAQSPRYKIIEKRQSVAFWCNPISGHATLYWYQQILGQGPKLLIQFQNNGVVDDSQLPKDRFSAERLKGVDSTLKIQPAKLEDSAVYLCARSPPSLTNTQYFGPGTRLTVL.

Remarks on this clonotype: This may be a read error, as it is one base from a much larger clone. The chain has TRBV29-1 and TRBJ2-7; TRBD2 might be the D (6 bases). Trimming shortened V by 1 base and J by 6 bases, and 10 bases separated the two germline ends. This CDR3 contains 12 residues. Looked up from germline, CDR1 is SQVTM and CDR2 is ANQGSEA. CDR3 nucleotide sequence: TGCAGCGTTGAAGGACGGGGACTCGAGCAGTACTTC. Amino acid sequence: CSVEGRGLEQYF.

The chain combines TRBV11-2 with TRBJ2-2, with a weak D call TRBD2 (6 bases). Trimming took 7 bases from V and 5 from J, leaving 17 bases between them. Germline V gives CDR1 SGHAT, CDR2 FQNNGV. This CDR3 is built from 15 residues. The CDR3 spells CASIQASVSTGELFF. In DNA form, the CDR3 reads TGTGCCAGCATACAGGCTAGCGTTTCGACCGGGGAGCTGTTTTTT.

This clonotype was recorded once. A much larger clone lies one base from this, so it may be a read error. CDR3 in amino acids: CVSREVKNTIYF. CDR3 DNA: TGTGTCAGCCGGGAGGTGAAAAACACCATATATTTT. This rearrangement joins TRBV6-1 to TRBJ1-3; D gene unclear. CDR3 length: 12 amino acids. Per the germline V gene, CDR1 is MNHNS and CDR2 is SASEGT.

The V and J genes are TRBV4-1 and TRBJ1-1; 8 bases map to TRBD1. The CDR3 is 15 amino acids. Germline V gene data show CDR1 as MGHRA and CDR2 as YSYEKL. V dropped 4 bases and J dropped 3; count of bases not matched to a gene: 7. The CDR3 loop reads CASSPWTGKDTEAFF. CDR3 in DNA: TGCGCCAGCAGCCCTTGGACAGGGAAGGACACTGAAGCTTTCTTT.

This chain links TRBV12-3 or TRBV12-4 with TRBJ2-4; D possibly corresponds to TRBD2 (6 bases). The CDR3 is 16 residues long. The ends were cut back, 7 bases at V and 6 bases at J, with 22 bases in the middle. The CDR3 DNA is TGTGCCAGCAATTTTCTGGCCACAAAAGCGGGAAACATTCAGTACTTC. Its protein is CASNFLATKAGNIQYF.

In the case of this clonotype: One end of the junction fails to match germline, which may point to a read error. CDR3 bases: TGTGCCAGCAAGAAGGCGAGCTCTGGGGCCAACGTCATGACTTTC. Translated: CASKKASSGANVMTF. The gene calls are TRBV6-2 or TRBV6-3 and TRBJ2-6, with D tentatively TRBD1 (5 bases). Germline values: CDR1 MNHEY, CDR2 SVGEGT. The CDR3 extends over 15 amino acids.

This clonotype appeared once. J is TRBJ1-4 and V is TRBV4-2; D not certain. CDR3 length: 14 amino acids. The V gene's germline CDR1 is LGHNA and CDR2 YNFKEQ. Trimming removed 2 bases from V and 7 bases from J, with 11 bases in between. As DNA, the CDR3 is TGTGCCAGCAGCCAACCAAGAGGGAGTGAAAAACTGTTTTTT. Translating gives CASSQPRGSEKLFF.

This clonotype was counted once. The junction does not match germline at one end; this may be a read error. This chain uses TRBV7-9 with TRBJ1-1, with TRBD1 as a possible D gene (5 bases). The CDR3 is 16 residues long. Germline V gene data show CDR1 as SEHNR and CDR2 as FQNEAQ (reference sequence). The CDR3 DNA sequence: TGTGCCAGCAGCCAGCAGGACATTAAATATTACACTGAAGCTATCTTT. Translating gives CASSQQDIKYYTEAIF.

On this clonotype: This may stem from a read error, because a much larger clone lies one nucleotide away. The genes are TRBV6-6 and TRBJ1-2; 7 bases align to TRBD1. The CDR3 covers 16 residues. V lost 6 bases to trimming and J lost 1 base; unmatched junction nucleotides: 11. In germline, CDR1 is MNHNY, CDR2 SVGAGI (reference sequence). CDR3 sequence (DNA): TGTGCCAGCAGATCCTTACAGGGGCCGGGTAACTATGGCTACACCTTC. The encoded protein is CASRSLQGPGNYGYTF.

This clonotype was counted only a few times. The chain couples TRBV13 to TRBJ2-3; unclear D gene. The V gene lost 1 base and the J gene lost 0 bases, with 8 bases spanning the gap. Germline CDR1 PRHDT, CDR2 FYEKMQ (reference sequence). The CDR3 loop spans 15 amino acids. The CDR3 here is CASSLVGDSTDTQYF. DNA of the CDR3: TGTGCCAGCAGCTTAGTAGGTGACAGCACAGATACGCAGTATTTT.

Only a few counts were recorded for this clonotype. The DNA of the CDR3 is TGTGCCAGCAGTCCAAGGGTTCAGGATGAGCAGTTCTTC. The encoded protein is CASSPRVQDEQFF. The chain joins TRBV28 to TRBJ2-1; D is unclear. The CDR3 is 13 residues long. CDR1 is MDHEN and CDR2 is SYDVKM in the germline V gene. The V end lost 5 bases, the J end lost 8 bases, and 13 bases lay between the germline ends.

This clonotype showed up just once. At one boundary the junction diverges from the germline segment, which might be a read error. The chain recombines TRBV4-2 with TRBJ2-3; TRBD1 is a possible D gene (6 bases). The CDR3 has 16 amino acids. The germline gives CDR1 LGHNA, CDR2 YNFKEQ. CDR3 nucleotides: TGTGCTAGCAGCCAGGGGCTAACCGGTGGCTTTAATATGCAGTATTTT. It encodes CASSQGLTGGFNMQYF.

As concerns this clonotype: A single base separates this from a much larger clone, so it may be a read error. The CDR3 nucleotides are TGTGCCAGCAGTTACTCAAGGGACAGGGGAAGTTCACCCCTCCACTTT. This codes for CASSYSRDRGSSPLHF. The rearrangement uses TRBV6-5 and TRBJ1-6; 10 nucleotides align to TRBD1. This CDR3 region has 16 residues. Trimming at V came to 0 bases and at J to 9 bases, leaving 5 bases not matched to a gene. Germline V gene lookup returns CDR1 MNHEY and CDR2 SVGAGI.

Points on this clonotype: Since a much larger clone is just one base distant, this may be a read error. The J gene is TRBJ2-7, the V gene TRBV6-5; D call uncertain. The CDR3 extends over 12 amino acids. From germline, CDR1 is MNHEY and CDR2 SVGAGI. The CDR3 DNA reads TGTGCCGGCAGTCCCGGAAGCCACGAGCAGTACTTC. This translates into CAGSPGSHEQYF.

The DNA for the CDR3 is TGTGCCAGCAGTTTGTTGGGGAACGGGGAGCTGTTTTTT. It encodes CASSLLGNGELFF. This chain connects TRBV12-3 or TRBV12-4 to TRBJ2-2; D not resolved. The CDR3 length is 13 residues. Trimming shortened V by 3 bases and J by 7 bases, and 9 bases separated the two germline ends.

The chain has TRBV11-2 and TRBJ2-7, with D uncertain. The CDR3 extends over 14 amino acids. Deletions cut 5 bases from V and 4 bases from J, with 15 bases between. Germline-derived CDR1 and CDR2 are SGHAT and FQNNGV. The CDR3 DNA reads TGTGCCAGCAGCCCACTGGCATGGGTGTACGAGCAGTACTTC. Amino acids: CASSPLAWVYEQYF.

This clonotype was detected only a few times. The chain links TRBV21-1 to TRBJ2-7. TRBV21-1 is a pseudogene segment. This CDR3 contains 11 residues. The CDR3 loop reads CACYYSYEQYF. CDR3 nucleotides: TGTGCCTGCTACTACAGCTACGAGCAGTACTTC.